This T cell receptor (beta chain) was sequenced in a study of blood T cells in healthy people across ages. The authors ran a second PCR of 7 to 11 cycles using a sample-barcoded 5' primer and a J-beta primer mix. TCRdb used MiXCR to reprocess the 5' RACE reads, holding one entry per CDR3 protein. The data hold approximately 1.5 million distinct CDR3 sequences, with 35% to 45% observed a single time. This clonotype was observed a few times. Deletions cut 1 base from V and 3 bases from J, with 1 base between. The germline V gene encodes CDR1 MNHEY and CDR2 SVGEGT. The CDR3 contains 12 residues. This TCR was sampled from a woman between 18 and 30 years old in good health. The chain employs TRBV6-2 or TRBV6-3 and TRBJ1-5; no definite D call. Sequencing was done on a sample of blood. The CDR3 coding sequence is TGTGCCAGCAGTTACTTCAATCAGCCCCAGCATTTT. Amino acid sequence: CASSYFNQPQHF.